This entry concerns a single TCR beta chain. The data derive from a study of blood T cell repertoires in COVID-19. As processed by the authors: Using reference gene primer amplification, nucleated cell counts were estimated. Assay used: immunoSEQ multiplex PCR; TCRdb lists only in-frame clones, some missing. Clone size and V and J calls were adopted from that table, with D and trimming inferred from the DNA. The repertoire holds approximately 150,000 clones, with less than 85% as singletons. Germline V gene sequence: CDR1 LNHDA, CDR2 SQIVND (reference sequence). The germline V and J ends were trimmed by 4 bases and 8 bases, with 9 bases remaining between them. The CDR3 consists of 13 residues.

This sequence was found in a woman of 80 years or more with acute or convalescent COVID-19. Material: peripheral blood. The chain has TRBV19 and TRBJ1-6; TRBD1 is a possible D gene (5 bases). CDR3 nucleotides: TGTGCCAGTAGTAGCCAGGGCCATTCACCCCTCCACTTT. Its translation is CASSSQGHSPLHF.